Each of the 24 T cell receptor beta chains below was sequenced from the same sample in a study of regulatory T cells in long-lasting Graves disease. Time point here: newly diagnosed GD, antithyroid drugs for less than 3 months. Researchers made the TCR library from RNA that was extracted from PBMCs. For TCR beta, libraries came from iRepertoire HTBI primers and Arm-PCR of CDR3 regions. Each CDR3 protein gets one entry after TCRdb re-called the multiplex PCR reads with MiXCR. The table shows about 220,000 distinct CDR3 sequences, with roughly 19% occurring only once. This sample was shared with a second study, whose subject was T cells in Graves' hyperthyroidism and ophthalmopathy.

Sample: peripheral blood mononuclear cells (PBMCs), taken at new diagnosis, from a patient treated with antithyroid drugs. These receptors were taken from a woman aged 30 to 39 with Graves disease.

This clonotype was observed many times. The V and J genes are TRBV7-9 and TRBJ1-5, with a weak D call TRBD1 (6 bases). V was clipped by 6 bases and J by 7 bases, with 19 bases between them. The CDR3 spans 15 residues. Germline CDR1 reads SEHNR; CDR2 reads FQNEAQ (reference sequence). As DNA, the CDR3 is TGTGCCAGCAGTTCCGGGCCAGGGGTGGGCCAGCCCCAGCATTTT. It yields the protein CASSSGPGVGQPQHF.

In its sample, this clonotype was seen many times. CDR3 region: CSVTPEAPYGYTF. The CDR3 bases are TGCAGCGTAACCCCCGAAGCTCCCTATGGCTACACCTTC. The chain recombines TRBV29-1 with TRBJ1-2; D is undetermined. From germline, CDR1 is SQVTM and CDR2 ANQGSEA. The germline V and J ends were trimmed by 6 bases and 4 bases, with 15 bases remaining between them. This CDR3 contains 13 residues.

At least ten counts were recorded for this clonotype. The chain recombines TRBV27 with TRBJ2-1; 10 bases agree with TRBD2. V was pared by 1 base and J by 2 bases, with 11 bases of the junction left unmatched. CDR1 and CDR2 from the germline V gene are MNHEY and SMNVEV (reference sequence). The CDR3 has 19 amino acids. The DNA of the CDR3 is TGTGCCAGCAGTTTATATCTCCCAACCGGACTAGCGGCCTACAATGAGCAGTTCTTC. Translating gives CASSLYLPTGLAAYNEQFF.

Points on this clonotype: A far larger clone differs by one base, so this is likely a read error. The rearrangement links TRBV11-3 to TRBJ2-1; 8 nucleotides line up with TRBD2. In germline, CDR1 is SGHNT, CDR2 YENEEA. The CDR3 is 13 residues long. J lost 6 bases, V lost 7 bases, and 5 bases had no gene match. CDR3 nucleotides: TGTGCCAGCACCCCCGGACTAGCCAATGAGCAGTTCTTC. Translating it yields CASTPGLANEQFF.

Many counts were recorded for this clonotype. The CDR3 DNA reads as TGTGCCTGGAGTTCGCTAAATTACGAGCAGTACTTC. It encodes CAWSSLNYEQYF. The chain combines TRBV30 with TRBJ2-7, with no clear D. V lost 2 bases and J 4 bases, leaving 9 bases between the germline ends. Germline lookup yields CDR1 GTSNPN and CDR2 SVGIG (reference sequence). CDR3 length: 12 amino acids.

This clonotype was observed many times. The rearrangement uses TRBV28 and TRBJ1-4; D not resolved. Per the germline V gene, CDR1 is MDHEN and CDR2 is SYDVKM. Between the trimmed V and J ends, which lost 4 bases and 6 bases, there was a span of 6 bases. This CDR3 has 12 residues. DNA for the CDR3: TGTGCCAGCAGTTATCAGGATGAAAAACTGTTTTTT. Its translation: CASSYQDEKLFF.

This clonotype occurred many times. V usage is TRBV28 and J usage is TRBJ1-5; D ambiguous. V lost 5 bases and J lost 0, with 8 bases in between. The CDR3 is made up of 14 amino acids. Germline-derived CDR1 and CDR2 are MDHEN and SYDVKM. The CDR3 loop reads CASSKSISNQPQHF. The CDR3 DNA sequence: TGTGCCAGCAGTAAATCGATTAGCAATCAGCCCCAGCATTTT.

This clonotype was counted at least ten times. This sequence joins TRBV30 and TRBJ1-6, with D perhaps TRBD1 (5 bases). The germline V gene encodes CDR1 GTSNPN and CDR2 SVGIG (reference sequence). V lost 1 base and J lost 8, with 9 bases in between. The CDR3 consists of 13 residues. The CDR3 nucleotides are TGTGCCTGGAGTGAACAGGAAGATTCACCCCTCCACTTT. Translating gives CAWSEQEDSPLHF.

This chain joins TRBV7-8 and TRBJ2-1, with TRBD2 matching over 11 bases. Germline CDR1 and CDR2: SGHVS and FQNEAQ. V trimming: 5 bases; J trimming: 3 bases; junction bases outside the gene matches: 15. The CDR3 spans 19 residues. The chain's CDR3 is CASSQPPLAGGPLYNEQFF. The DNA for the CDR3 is TGTGCCAGCAGCCAGCCCCCCTTAGCGGGAGGGCCGCTCTACAATGAGCAGTTCTTC. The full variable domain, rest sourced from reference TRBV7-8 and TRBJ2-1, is GAGVSQSPRYKVAKRGQDVALRCDPISGHVSLFWYQQALGQGPEFLTYFQNEAQLDKSGLPSDRFFAERPEGSVSTLKIQRTQQEDSAVYLCASSQPPLAGGPLYNEQFFGPGTRLTVL.

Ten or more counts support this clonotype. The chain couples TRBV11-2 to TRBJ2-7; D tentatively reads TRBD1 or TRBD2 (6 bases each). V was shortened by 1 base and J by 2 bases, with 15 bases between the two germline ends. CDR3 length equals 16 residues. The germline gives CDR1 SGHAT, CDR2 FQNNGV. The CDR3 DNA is TGTGCCAGCAGCTTAGGTCCCGGGGGCTCGGCCTACGAGCAGTACTTC. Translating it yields CASSLGPGGSAYEQYF.

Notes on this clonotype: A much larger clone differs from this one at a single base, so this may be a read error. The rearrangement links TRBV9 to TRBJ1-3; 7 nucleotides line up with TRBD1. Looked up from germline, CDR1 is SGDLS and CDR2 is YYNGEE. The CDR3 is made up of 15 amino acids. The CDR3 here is CAGSATQGGGNTIYF. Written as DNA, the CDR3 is TGTGCCGGCAGCGCAACCCAGGGGGGTGGAAACACCATATATTTT.

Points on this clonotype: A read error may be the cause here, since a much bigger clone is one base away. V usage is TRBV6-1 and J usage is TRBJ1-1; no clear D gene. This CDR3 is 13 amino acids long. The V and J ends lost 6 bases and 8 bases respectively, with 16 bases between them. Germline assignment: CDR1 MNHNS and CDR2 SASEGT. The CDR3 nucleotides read TGTGCCAGCAGCGGGATAGCACCAAAGGAAGCTTTCTTT. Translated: CASSGIAPKEAFF.

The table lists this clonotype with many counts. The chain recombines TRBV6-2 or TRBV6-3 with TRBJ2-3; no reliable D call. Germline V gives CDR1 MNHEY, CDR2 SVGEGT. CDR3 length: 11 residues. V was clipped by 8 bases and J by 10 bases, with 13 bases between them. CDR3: CASAQAISQYF. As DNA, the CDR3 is TGTGCCAGCGCCCAGGCAATATCGCAGTATTTT.

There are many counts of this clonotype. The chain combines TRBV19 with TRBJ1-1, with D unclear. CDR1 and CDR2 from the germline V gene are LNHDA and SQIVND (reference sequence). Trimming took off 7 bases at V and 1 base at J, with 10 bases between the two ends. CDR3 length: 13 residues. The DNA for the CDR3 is TGTGCCAGTACCCACTGGAGGAACACTGAAGCTTTCTTT. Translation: CASTHWRNTEAFF.

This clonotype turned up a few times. The CDR3 sequence is CSATLLLAGGEGEQFF. The CDR3 region has the DNA TGCAGTGCTACCCTTCTGCTAGCGGGAGGGGAGGGTGAGCAGTTCTTC. This rearrangement joins TRBV20-1 to TRBJ2-1; the match to TRBD2 covers 12 bases. CDR1 and CDR2 (germline): DFQATT, SNEGSKA (reference sequence). The CDR3 has 16 amino acids. Trimming at V came to 4 bases and at J to 9 bases, leaving 13 bases not matched to a gene.

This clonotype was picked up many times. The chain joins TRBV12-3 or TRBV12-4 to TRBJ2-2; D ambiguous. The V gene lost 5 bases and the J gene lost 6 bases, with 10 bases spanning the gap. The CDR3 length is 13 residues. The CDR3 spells CASSGPSAGELFF. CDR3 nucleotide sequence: TGTGCCAGCAGTGGCCCCAGCGCCGGGGAGCTGTTTTTT.

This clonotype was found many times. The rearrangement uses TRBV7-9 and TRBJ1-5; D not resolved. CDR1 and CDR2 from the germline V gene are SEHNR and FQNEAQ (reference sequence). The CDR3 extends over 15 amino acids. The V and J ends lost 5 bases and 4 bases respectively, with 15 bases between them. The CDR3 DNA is TGTGCCAGCAGCGCCTTTGAGACTAGTAATCAGCCCCAGCATTTT. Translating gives CASSAFETSNQPQHF.

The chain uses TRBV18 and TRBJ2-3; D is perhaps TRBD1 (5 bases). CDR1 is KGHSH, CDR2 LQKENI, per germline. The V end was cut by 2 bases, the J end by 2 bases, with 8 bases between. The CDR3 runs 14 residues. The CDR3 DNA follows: TGTGCCAGCTCACCAAGGGGCCCCACAGATACGCAGTATTTT. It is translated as CASSPRGPTDTQYF.

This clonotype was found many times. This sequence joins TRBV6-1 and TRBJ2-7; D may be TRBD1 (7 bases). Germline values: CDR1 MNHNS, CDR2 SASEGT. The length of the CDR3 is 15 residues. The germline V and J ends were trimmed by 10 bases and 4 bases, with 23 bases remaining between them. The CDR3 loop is CATEVLVSGGYEQYF. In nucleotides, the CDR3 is TGTGCCACCGAGGTTTTAGTATCAGGGGGGTACGAGCAGTACTTC.

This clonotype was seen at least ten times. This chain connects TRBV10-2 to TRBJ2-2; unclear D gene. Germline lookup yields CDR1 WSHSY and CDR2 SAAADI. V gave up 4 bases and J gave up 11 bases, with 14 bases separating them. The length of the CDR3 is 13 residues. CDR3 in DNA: TGCGCCAGCAGTGCCTCTTCAGGTTTCGAGCTGTTTTTT. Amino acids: CASSASSGFELFF.

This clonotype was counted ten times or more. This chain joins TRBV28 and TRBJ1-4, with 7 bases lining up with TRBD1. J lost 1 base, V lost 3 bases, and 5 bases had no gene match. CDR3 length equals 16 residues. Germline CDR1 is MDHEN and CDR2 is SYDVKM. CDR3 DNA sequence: TGTGCCAGCAGTTTTGACAGGGCTCGAACTAATGAAAAACTGTTTTTT. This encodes CASSFDRARTNEKLFF.

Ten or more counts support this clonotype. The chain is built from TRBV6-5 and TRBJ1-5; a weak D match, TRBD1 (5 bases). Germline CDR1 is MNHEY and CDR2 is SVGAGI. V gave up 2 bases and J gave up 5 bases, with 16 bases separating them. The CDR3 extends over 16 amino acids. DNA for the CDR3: TGTGCCAGCAGTTACGCGGGCCGGCGGGGGTATCAGCCCCAGCATTTT. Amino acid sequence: CASSYAGRRGYQPQHF.

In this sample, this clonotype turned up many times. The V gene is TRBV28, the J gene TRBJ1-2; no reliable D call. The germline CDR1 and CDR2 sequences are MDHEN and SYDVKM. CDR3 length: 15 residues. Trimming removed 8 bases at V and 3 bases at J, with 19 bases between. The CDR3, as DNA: TGTGCCAGCTTAACTCCAAGGGCGGGGTACTATGGCTACACCTTC. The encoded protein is CASLTPRAGYYGYTF.

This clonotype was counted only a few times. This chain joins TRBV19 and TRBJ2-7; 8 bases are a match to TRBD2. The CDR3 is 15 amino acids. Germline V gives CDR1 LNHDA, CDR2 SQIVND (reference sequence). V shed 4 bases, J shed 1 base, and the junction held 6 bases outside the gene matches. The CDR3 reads CASSTRPSGSYEQYF. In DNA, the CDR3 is TGTGCCAGTAGTACCCGGCCTAGCGGGTCCTACGAGCAGTACTTC.